These 29 T cell receptor beta chains originate from one sample sequenced in a study of cytomegalovirus exposure and HLA in healthy donors. Assay used: immunoSEQ multiplex PCR; TCRdb lists only in-frame clones, some missing. The sample records 70,000 or so clones, 94% being singletons. Material: PBMCs. All receptors come from a woman under 30 in good health and CMV-seropositive.

The J gene is TRBJ2-1, the V gene TRBV12-5, with 10 bases matching TRBD2. The CDR3 runs 15 residues. The junction had 5 bases not matched to a gene; V was cut back by 5 bases and J by 4 bases. Germline CDR1 and CDR2: LGHNT and FRNRAP. The CDR3: CASGPAGGLYNEQFF. CDR3 DNA sequence: TGTGCTAGTGGTCCAGCGGGAGGGTTATACAATGAGCAGTTCTTC.

The chain joins TRBV25-1 to TRBJ2-7, with 9 bases fitting TRBD2. CDR1 is MGHDK, CDR2 SYGVNS, per germline. Germline trimming cut 8 bases from V and 0 bases from J; bases unmatched to any gene: 8. The CDR3 contains 15 residues. The CDR3: CASGVAGANSYEQYF. The CDR3 bases are TGTGCCAGCGGGGTAGCGGGAGCGAACTCCTACGAGCAGTACTTC.

The chain is built from TRBV19 and TRBJ1-1; D ambiguous. Trimming left V 5 bases short and J 0 bases short, with 7 bases between. The CDR3 runs 13 residues. Germline V gives CDR1 LNHDA, CDR2 SQIVND (reference sequence). DNA of the CDR3: TGTGCCAGTAGTTCCCAGTTGAACACTGAAGCTTTCTTT. Translated, it gives CASSSQLNTEAFF.

This chain connects TRBV27 to TRBJ1-1; perhaps TRBD1 as D (6 bases). V was clipped by 5 bases and J by 5 bases, with 18 bases between them. Germline V lookup: CDR1 MNHEY, CDR2 SMNVEV (reference sequence). The CDR3 extends over 15 amino acids. The CDR3 DNA is TGTGCCAGCAGTGCGTCCGGGACAACCTCTACTGAAGCTTTCTTT. It is translated as CASSASGTTSTEAFF.

This sequence joins TRBV25-1 and TRBJ2-1, with TRBD2 matching 7 bases. The CDR3 covers 14 residues. Trimming cost V 7 bases and J 0 bases; bases outside gene matches: 3. The germline CDR1 and CDR2 sequences are MGHDK and SYGVNS. CDR3 sequence (DNA): TGTGCCAGCACGGGGGGTAGCTCCTACAATGAGCAGTTCTTC. This sequence encodes CASTGGSSYNEQFF.

The chain is built from TRBV19 and TRBJ2-1; D is possibly TRBD1 (5 bases). Trimming took 3 bases from V and 6 from J, leaving 18 bases between them. This CDR3 spans 16 amino acids. Germline-derived CDR1 and CDR2 are LNHDA and SQIVND (reference sequence). The CDR3 region is CASSMDDSLPPNEQFF. CDR3 bases: TGTGCCAGTAGTATGGACGACAGCCTACCTCCCAATGAGCAGTTCTTC.

The chain's CDR3 is CASSQVVRGTDTQYF. For the CDR3, the DNA is TGCGCCAGCAGCCAAGTTGTCAGGGGCACAGATACGCAGTATTTT. The chain joins TRBV4-3 to TRBJ2-3; tentatively, D is TRBD1 (5 bases). V lost 1 base and J 1 base, leaving 9 bases between the germline ends. CDR3 length equals 15 residues. Germline loops: CDR1 LGHNA, CDR2 YSLEER.

This clone was counted between two and nine times. In DNA, the CDR3 is TGCGCCAGCAGTGGACGGGTCGGGGAGCTGTTTTTT. The encoded protein is CASSGRVGELFF. The genes are TRBV10-1 and TRBJ2-2; D uncertain. CDR3 length equals 12 residues. Germline V gene lookup returns CDR1 WNHNN and CDR2 SYGVQD (reference sequence). The ends were cut back, 4 bases at V and 7 bases at J, with 7 bases in the middle.

The genes are TRBV11-2 and TRBJ2-7; 8 bases are shared with TRBD1. The germline CDR1 and CDR2 sequences are SGHAT and FQNNGV. Trimming cost V 0 bases and J 11 bases; bases outside gene matches: 15. The CDR3 is 16 residues long. DNA for the CDR3: TGTGCCAGCAGCTTAGATCATCGGACAGGGCACTTAAGGGAGTACTTC. It specifies CASSLDHRTGHLREYF.

For this clone: At one end, the junction sequence differs from germline, possibly due to a read error. V and J are TRBV19 and TRBJ1-1; no clear D. CDR1 LNHDA and CDR2 SQIVND come from the germline V gene (reference sequence). This CDR3 has 15 residues. CDR3 bases: TGTGCCAGTAGCATAGGACGGGCCCAGCGGATTGAAGCTTTCTTT. Its translation: CASSIGRAQRIEAFF.

J is TRBJ2-2 and V is TRBV9; D may be TRBD2 (6 bases). The CDR3 length is 17 residues. Germline loops: CDR1 SGDLS, CDR2 YYNGEE. V was clipped by 3 bases and J by 6 bases, with 21 bases between them. CDR3 amino acids: CASSDLGTSRVAGELFF. CDR3 nucleotides: TGTGCCAGCAGCGACCTCGGGACTTCTCGGGTCGCCGGGGAGCTGTTTTTT.

The genes are TRBV11-3 and TRBJ1-6; D is uncertain. The germline V and J ends were trimmed by 0 bases and 8 bases, with 5 bases remaining between them. Germline V lookup: CDR1 SGHNT, CDR2 YENEEA. The CDR3 is made up of 13 amino acids. DNA for the CDR3: TGTGCCAGCAGCTTAGATATGTATTCACCCCTCCACTTT. Translation: CASSLDMYSPLHF.

The CDR3 DNA is TGTGCCACCAGCAGAGATCTTTGGCGGGAGTCGGGGAATGAGCAGTTCTTC. Amino acid sequence: CATSRDLWRESGNEQFF. V is TRBV15 and J is TRBJ2-1, with 7 bases identical to TRBD2. V dropped 0 bases and J dropped 7; count of bases not matched to a gene: 12. Germline assignment: CDR1 LNHNV and CDR2 YYDKDF (reference sequence). This CDR3 has 17 amino acids.

This clone occurred once. The gene calls are TRBV7-9 and TRBJ1-2; D is unclear. V was cut by 5 bases and J by 1 base, with 14 bases left in between. This CDR3 is built from 15 residues. CDR1 is SEHNR, CDR2 FQNEAQ, per germline (reference sequence). CDR3 coding DNA: TGTGCCAGCAGCCCACCTAAAACAGATAACTATGGCTACACCTTC. Its protein is CASSPPKTDNYGYTF.

This chain connects TRBV4-1 to TRBJ2-7; no reliable D call. The germline CDR1 and CDR2 sequences are MGHRA and YSYEKL. There are 13 residues in the CDR3. Deletions cut 0 bases from V and 1 base from J, with 4 bases between. The CDR3 bases are TGCGCCAGCAGCCAAGAACTGTCCTACGAGCAGTACTTC. Encoded protein: CASSQELSYEQYF.

This chain connects TRBV5-1 to TRBJ2-1, with a tentative D call TRBD1 (5 bases). From germline, CDR1 is SGHRS and CDR2 YFSETQ. V dropped 0 bases and J dropped 7 bases, with 17 bases sitting between them. The CDR3 runs 16 residues. The CDR3 protein is CASSLAWGCYRNEQFF. The CDR3 region has the DNA TGCGCCAGCAGCTTGGCCTGGGGCTGTTATAGGAATGAGCAGTTCTTC.

The rearrangement uses TRBV4-1 and TRBJ2-3; weak D call: TRBD1 (5 bases). There are 17 residues in the CDR3. The germline gives CDR1 MGHRA, CDR2 YSYEKL. V was cut by 2 bases and J by 1 base, with 16 bases left in between. CDR3 loop: CASSQLSRVVGTDTQYF. The CDR3 DNA follows: TGCGCCAGCAGCCAATTGAGCAGGGTCGTGGGCACAGATACGCAGTATTTT.

This clone has a single count. In DNA form, the CDR3 reads TGTGCCAGCAGCTTGTGGGGGGGTAGCACAGATACGCAGTATTTT. It codes for CASSLWGGSTDTQYF. The chain uses TRBV5-6 and TRBJ2-3, with TRBD2 matching 7 bases. V lost 1 base, J lost 0 bases, and 2 bases stayed unmatched. Germline CDR1 reads SGHDT; CDR2 reads YYEEEE. The CDR3 length is 15 residues. Complete variable domain (other parts from reference TRBV5-6 and TRBJ2-3): DAGVTQSPTHLIKTRGQQVTLRCSPKSGHDTVSWYQQALGQGPQFIFQYYEEEERQRGNFPDRFSGHQFPNYSSELNVNALLLGDSALYLCASSLWGGSTDTQYFGPGTRLTVL.

The chain employs TRBV7-9 and TRBJ2-5; a possible D gene is TRBD2 (7 bases). The CDR3 spans 15 residues. CDR1 is SEHNR and CDR2 is FQNEAQ in the germline V gene (reference sequence). Between the trimmed V and J ends, which lost 8 bases and 3 bases, there was a span of 19 bases. CDR3 bases: TGTGCCAGCTCTCTGGGGGGCCTAGCGGAAGAGACCCAGTACTTC. The encoded protein is CASSLGGLAEETQYF.

The chain combines TRBV19 with TRBJ2-3, with a weak D call TRBD2 (5 bases). This CDR3 is 15 amino acids long. Per the germline V gene, CDR1 is LNHDA and CDR2 is SQIVND (reference sequence). V lost 7 bases to trimming and J lost 0 bases, with 14 bases between them. The CDR3 sequence is CASKGSGSSTDTQYF. In nucleotides, the CDR3 is TGTGCCAGTAAGGGCAGCGGCTCAAGCACAGATACGCAGTATTTT.

V gene TRBV15 combines with J gene TRBJ2-3; no clear D gene. CDR3 length: 15 amino acids. CDR1 is LNHNV, CDR2 YYDKDF, per germline (reference sequence). The V and J ends lost 1 base and 5 bases respectively, with 13 bases between them. The CDR3 DNA reads TGTGCCACCAGCAGAGTTGGGCAGGTTCGAGATACGCAGTATTTT. This translates into CATSRVGQVRDTQYF.

For this clone: Other DNA variants within this sample encode the same CDR3. The chain carries TRBV30 and TRBJ1-1; D possibly corresponds to TRBD1 (6 bases). Germline values: CDR1 GTSNPN, CDR2 SVGIG (reference sequence). This CDR3 region has 12 residues. Trimming pared 2 bases from V and 6 bases from J, leaving 10 bases between. The CDR3 DNA reads TGTGCCTGGAGTCCCAGGGGCTCTGAAGCTTTCTTT. As protein: CAWSPRGSEAFF.

This rearrangement joins TRBV5-6 to TRBJ2-1, with TRBD1 as a possible D gene (6 bases). Germline CDR1 and CDR2: SGHDT and YYEEEE. CDR3 length equals 14 residues. V was clipped by 7 bases and J by 8 bases, with 19 bases between them. CDR3 sequence: CASSLQGIGYEQFF. In nucleotides, the CDR3 is TGTGCCAGCTCATTACAGGGAATAGGTTATGAGCAGTTCTTC.

The chain uses TRBV27 and TRBJ1-4; D not resolved. V gave up 5 bases and J gave up 0 bases, with 10 bases separating them. Per the germline V gene, CDR1 is MNHEY and CDR2 is SMNVEV (reference sequence). The CDR3 totals 15 residues. CDR3 region: CASSIRLATNEKLFF. The DNA of the CDR3 is TGTGCCAGCAGTATCCGCTTAGCAACTAATGAAAAACTGTTTTTT.

The rearrangement links TRBV7-2 to TRBJ2-2; D gene unclear. The CDR3 is 14 residues long. The germline V gene has CDR1 SGHTA and CDR2 FQGNSA. The V and J ends lost 2 bases and 6 bases respectively, with 10 bases between them. The CDR3 loop is CASSLSSPAGELFF. Here the CDR3 DNA reads TGTGCCAGCAGCTTATCTAGTCCTGCCGGGGAGCTGTTTTTT.

V usage is TRBV10-3 and J usage is TRBJ2-1, with D perhaps TRBD1 (5 bases). Germline V lookup: CDR1 ENHRY, CDR2 SYGVKD. The CDR3 extends over 14 amino acids. V was trimmed by 2 bases and J by 4 bases, leaving 9 bases between them. CDR3: CAISEMPGYNEQFF. In nucleotides, the CDR3 is TGTGCCATCAGTGAGATGCCAGGGTACAATGAGCAGTTCTTC.

The chain employs TRBV16 and TRBJ2-5; possible D gene TRBD1, 6 bases. The CDR3 contains 15 residues. The V end was cut by 2 bases, the J end by 4 bases, with 14 bases between. In germline, CDR1 is KGHSY, CDR2 FQNENV. This chain's CDR3 is CASSQNFIQGETQYF. Here the CDR3 DNA reads TGTGCCAGCAGCCAAAATTTTATACAGGGAGAGACCCAGTACTTC. Variable domain in full (rest from reference TRBV16 and TRBJ2-5): GEEVAQTPKHLVRGEGQKAKLYCAPIKGHSYVFWYQQVLKNEFKFLISFQNENVFDETGMPKERFSAKCLPNSPCSLEIQATKLEDSAVYFCASSQNFIQGETQYFGPGTRLLVL.

The chain couples TRBV27 to TRBJ1-1; TRBD1 is a possible D gene (6 bases). The V gene's germline CDR1 is MNHEY and CDR2 SMNVEV (reference sequence). Trimming took 6 bases from V and 6 from J, leaving 8 bases between them. CDR3 length: 11 amino acids. The chain's CDR3 is CASRGGSEAFF. The CDR3 coding sequence is TGTGCCAGCAGAGGGGGTTCTGAAGCTTTCTTT.

With regard to this clone: This same CDR3 is encoded by further DNA sequences in the sample. The gene calls are TRBV27 and TRBJ2-7; TRBD1 matches 11 bases. V was pared by 5 bases and J by 4 bases, with 4 bases of the junction left unmatched. CDR1 MNHEY and CDR2 SMNVEV come from the germline V gene (reference sequence). CDR3 length: 14 residues. DNA of the CDR3: TGTGCCAGCAGTGCCGGGACAGGGGGTTACGAGCAGTACTTC. Encoded protein: CASSAGTGGYEQYF.